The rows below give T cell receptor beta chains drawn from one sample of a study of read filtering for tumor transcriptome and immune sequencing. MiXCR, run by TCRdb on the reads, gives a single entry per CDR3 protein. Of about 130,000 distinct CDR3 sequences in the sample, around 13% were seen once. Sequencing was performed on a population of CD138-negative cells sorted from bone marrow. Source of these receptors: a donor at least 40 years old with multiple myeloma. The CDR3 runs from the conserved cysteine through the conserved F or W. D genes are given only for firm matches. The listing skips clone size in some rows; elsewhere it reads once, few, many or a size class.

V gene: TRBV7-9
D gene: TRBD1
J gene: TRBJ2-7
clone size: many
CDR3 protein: CASSGTGKPYEQYF
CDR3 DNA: TGTGCCAGCAGCGGGACAGGCAAGCCCTACGAGCAGTACTTC

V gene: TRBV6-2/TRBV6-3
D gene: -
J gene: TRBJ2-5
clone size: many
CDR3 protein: CASSYGTLRRTQYF
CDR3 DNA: TGTGCCAGCAGTTACGGGACTCTTAGGAGGACCCAGTACTTC

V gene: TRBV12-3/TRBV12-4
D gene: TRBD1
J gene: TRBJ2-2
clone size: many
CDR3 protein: CASSPWTGNTGELFF
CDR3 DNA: TGTGCCAGCAGTCCGTGGACAGGGAACACCGGGGAGCTGTTTTTT

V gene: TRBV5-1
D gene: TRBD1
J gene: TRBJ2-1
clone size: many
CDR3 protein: CASSLAGTGGVEQFF
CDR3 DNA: TGCGCCAGCAGCTTGGCTGGGACAGGGGGCGTAGAGCAGTTCTTC

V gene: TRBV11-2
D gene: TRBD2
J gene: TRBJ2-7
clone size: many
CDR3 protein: CASSRTSGNNYEQYF
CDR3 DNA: TGTGCCAGCAGCCGGACTAGCGGGAATAACTACGAGCAGTACTTC

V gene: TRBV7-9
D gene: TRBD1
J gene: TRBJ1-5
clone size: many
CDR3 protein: CASSPEGARGDQPQHF
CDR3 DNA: TGTGCCAGCAGCCCAGAGGGGGCAAGGGGGGATCAGCCCCAGCATTTT

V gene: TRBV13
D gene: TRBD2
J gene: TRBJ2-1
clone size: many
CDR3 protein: CASSTERGGSYNEQFF
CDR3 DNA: TGTGCCAGCAGCACTGAGCGGGGGGGCTCCTACAATGAGCAGTTCTTC

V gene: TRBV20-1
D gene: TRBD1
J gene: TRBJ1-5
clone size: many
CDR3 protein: CSAVPWTGRTNQPQHF
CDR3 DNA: TGCAGTGCTGTACCCTGGACAGGGAGGACCAATCAGCCCCAGCATTTT

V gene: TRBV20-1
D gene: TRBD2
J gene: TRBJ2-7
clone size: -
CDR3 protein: CSAREGIYEQYF
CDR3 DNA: TGCAGTGCCCGGGAGGGAATCTACGAGCAGTACTTC

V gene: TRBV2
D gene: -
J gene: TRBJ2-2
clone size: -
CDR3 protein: CASSTGVFGGYTGELFF
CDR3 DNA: TGTGCCAGCAGCACCGGAGTTTTTGGCGGTTACACCGGGGAGCTGTTTTTT